What follows are 32 T cell receptor beta chains derived from one specimen sequenced in a study of glioma-infiltrating T cells. The iRepertoire nested amplicon-rescue multiplex PCR amplified TCR alpha and beta CDR3s from RNA. TCRdb used MiXCR to reprocess the multiplex PCR reads, holding one entry per CDR3 protein. The sample records about 3,900 distinct CDR3 sequences, roughly 28% being singletons. What was sequenced was glioma tissue, nonneoplastic brain tissue, or PBMCs (not recorded which). These receptors all stem from a human donor with low-grade glioma or glioblastoma, undergoing nonglioma brain surgery, or in good health (not recorded which).

This clonotype was detected many times. The rearrangement links TRBV19 to TRBJ1-1; D not resolved. V was shortened by 4 bases and J by 6 bases, with 15 bases between the two germline ends. This CDR3 has 14 amino acids. Germline loops: CDR1 LNHDA, CDR2 SQIVND (reference sequence). The CDR3, as DNA: TGTGCCAGTAGTACCCACGCGGGAGGCCCTGAAGCTTTCTTT. It codes for CASSTHAGGPEAFF. Full variable domain (outside the CDR3, taken from reference TRBV19 and TRBJ1-1): DGGITQSPKYLFRKEGQNVTLSCEQNLNHDAMYWYRQDPGQGLRLIYYSQIVNDFQKGDIAEGYSVSREKKESFPLTVTSAQKNPTAFYLCASSTHAGGPEAFFGQGTRLTVV.

This clonotype was seen at least ten times. This chain uses TRBV6-2 or TRBV6-3 with TRBJ2-1; 8 bases are shared with TRBD2. The CDR3 spans 16 residues. The ends lost 0 bases at V and 7 bases at J; junction bases unmatched: 8. From germline, CDR1 is MNHEY and CDR2 SVGEGT. The CDR3 nucleotides are TGTGCCAGCAGTTACTCGAGAGCGGGGGAGAGGAATGAGCAGTTCTTC. Encoded protein: CASSYSRAGERNEQFF.

This clonotype was observed many times. The gene calls are TRBV19 and TRBJ2-1; 13 nucleotides line up with TRBD2. The CDR3 covers 17 residues. Germline V gene data show CDR1 as LNHDA and CDR2 as SQIVND (reference sequence). After removal of 5 bases from V and 6 bases from J, the junction contained 10 bases not matched to a gene. The DNA of the CDR3 is TGTGCCAGTAGTTCCCGACTAGCGGGGGGACTATTCAATGAGCAGTTCTTC. Residues: CASSSRLAGGLFNEQFF.

This clonotype counts as medium-sized (0.01 to 0.1%). The rearrangement joins TRBV28 to TRBJ1-2, with a weak D call TRBD1 (6 bases). This CDR3 region has 11 residues. Germline CDR1 reads MDHEN; CDR2 reads SYDVKM. V gave up 8 bases and J gave up 7 bases, with 11 bases separating them. CDR3 DNA: TGTGCCAGCCGACTGGGGGCTGGCTACACCTTC. It translates to CASRLGAGYTF.

This clonotype is medium-sized in the sample. The V gene is TRBV4-2, the J gene TRBJ2-2, with a weak D call TRBD1 (5 bases). The CDR3 is made up of 15 amino acids. Deletions cut 0 bases from V and 6 bases from J, with 11 bases between. Germline CDR1 is LGHNA and CDR2 is YNFKEQ. The DNA of the CDR3 is TGTGCCAGCAGCCAAGATGTCCTCAGGGCCGGGGAGCTGTTTTTT. Translation: CASSQDVLRAGELFF.

A note on this clonotype: The final CDR3 position lacks the conserved phenylalanine or tryptophan, pointing to a likely read error. The chain joins TRBV6-2 or TRBV6-3 to TRBJ2-2, with D unresolved. The CDR3 totals 12 residues. The germline CDR1 and CDR2 sequences are MNHEY and SVGEGT. The CDR3 loop reads CSSSYIPGELFI. DNA of the CDR3: TGTTCCAGCAGTTACATCCCCGGGGAGCTGTTTATT.

By proportion, this clonotype is medium-sized. CDR3: CSARDGRGVYGYTF. The CDR3 bases are TGCAGTGCTAGAGATGGACGGGGCGTCTATGGCTACACCTTC. The V and J genes are TRBV20-1 and TRBJ1-2, with a possible D match to TRBD1 (5 bases). This CDR3 is 14 amino acids long. V lost 0 bases and J lost 4, with 12 bases in between. Germline CDR1 is DFQATT and CDR2 is SNEGSKA (reference sequence).

Many counts were recorded for this clonotype. V gene TRBV12-3 or TRBV12-4 combines with J gene TRBJ2-4, with D possibly matching TRBD2 (5 bases). V was trimmed by 6 bases and J by 1 base, leaving 13 bases between them. The CDR3 covers 15 residues. CDR3 nucleotides: TGTGCCAGCAGCCCCCCCGGCGGGGCCAAAAACATTCAGTACTTC. Its translation: CASSPPGGAKNIQYF.

Many counts were recorded for this clonotype. CDR3 bases: TGTGCCAGCAGTCCCAGGGGAAATTCACCCCTCCACTTT. Translating it yields CASSPRGNSPLHF. The genes are TRBV5-4 and TRBJ1-6, with D perhaps TRBD1 (6 bases). Trimming removed 5 bases from V and 7 bases from J, with 10 bases in between. CDR1 and CDR2 (germline): SGHNT, YYREEE (reference sequence). This CDR3 spans 13 amino acids.

This clonotype is labeled as medium-sized. The chain employs TRBV6-7 and TRBJ1-5, with TRBD1 matching over 11 bases. TRBV6-7 is recorded as an ORF, its role being uncertain. J lost 2 bases, V lost 2 bases, and 11 bases had no gene match. The CDR3 sequence is 19 residues long. CDR3 nucleotides: TGTGCCAGCAGTTACGTGGACAGGGGGCGCGGGAAGGGCAATCAGCCCCAGCATTTT. This sequence encodes CASSYVDRGRGKGNQPQHF.

This clonotype has just a few counts. The chain combines TRBV5-6 with TRBJ2-7, with 10 nucleotides matching TRBD1. V was clipped by 0 bases and J by 6 bases; unmatched bases: 3. The CDR3 has 14 amino acids. Germline V lookup: CDR1 SGHDT, CDR2 YYEEEE. This CDR3 reads CASSLAGTGVEQYF. CDR3 bases: TGTGCCAGCAGCTTGGCCGGGACAGGGGTCGAGCAGTACTTC.

V and J are TRBV27 and TRBJ2-1, with unresolved D. Germline lookup yields CDR1 MNHEY and CDR2 SMNVEV (reference sequence). The CDR3 is 14 residues long. V shed 6 bases and J shed 3 bases, with 12 bases lying between them. CDR3 in DNA: TGTGCCAGCAGGCTAGGTGGATTCTACAATGAGCAGTTCTTC. Its translation: CASRLGGFYNEQFF.

This clonotype was picked up many times. CDR3 residues: CASSPGHFDQPQHF. CDR3 nucleotides: TGTGCCAGCAGTCCCGGGCACTTCGATCAGCCCCAGCATTTT. The J gene is TRBJ1-5, the V gene TRBV12-3 or TRBV12-4, with D unclear. The CDR3 loop spans 14 amino acids. Trimming left V 5 bases short and J 5 bases short, with 13 bases between.

There are many counts of this clonotype. The chain couples TRBV7-2 to TRBJ2-1, with 10 nucleotides matching TRBD2. The CDR3 has 16 residues. The ends lost 4 bases at V and 2 bases at J; junction bases unmatched: 5. Germline loops: CDR1 SGHTA, CDR2 FQGNSA. Here the CDR3 DNA reads TGTGCCAGCAGCTCTAAGCGGGGGGGGACCTACAATGAGCAGTTCTTC. It specifies CASSSKRGGTYNEQFF.

V and J are TRBV14 and TRBJ2-1, with D perhaps matching TRBD1 (5 bases). The V gene's germline CDR1 is SGHDN and CDR2 FVKESK. This CDR3 is 14 amino acids long. V was trimmed by 0 bases and J by 7 bases, leaving 10 bases between them. DNA of the CDR3: TGTGCCAGCAGCCAAGAGCGACAGAAAAATGAGCAGTTCTTC. It is translated as CASSQERQKNEQFF.

This clonotype is medium-sized by share. This chain links TRBV6-6 with TRBJ2-1; 7 nucleotides agree with TRBD1. J lost 6 bases, V lost 1 base, and 3 bases had no gene match. CDR3 length: 14 amino acids. Germline V gene data show CDR1 as MNHNY and CDR2 as SVGAGI (reference sequence). CDR3 residues: CASSYWDSINEQFF. The CDR3 nucleotides are TGTGCCAGCAGTTACTGGGACAGCATCAATGAGCAGTTCTTC.

This clonotype was detected many times. The CDR3 DNA is TGTGCCAGCAGCTACATTAGCGGTGAGCAGTTCTTC. This translates into CASSYISGEQFF. The gene calls are TRBV11-2 and TRBJ2-1; the D gene is possibly TRBD2 (6 bases). The CDR3 loop spans 12 amino acids. CDR1 and CDR2 from the germline V gene are SGHAT and FQNNGV. V lost 4 bases, J lost 9 bases, and 10 bases lay in between.

Sample share makes this clonotype medium-sized. V is TRBV7-8 and J is TRBJ2-7; no firm D call. The V end was cut by 2 bases, the J end by 3 bases, with 8 bases between. The CDR3 is 13 residues long. Germline CDR1 reads SGHVS; CDR2 reads FQNEAQ. CDR3 sequence reads: CASSLRIYYEQYF. DNA of the CDR3: TGTGCCAGCAGCTTAAGGATTTACTACGAGCAGTACTTC.

This clonotype was counted ten times or more. This chain links TRBV12-3 or TRBV12-4 with TRBJ2-1; possible D gene TRBD2, 6 bases. This CDR3 has 13 residues. V was clipped by 6 bases and J by 9 bases, with 15 bases between them. CDR3 loop: CASSYSLRGEQFF. The CDR3 nucleotides read TGTGCCAGCAGCTACTCCTTGCGGGGTGAGCAGTTCTTC.

This clonotype rates as medium-sized (0.01 to 0.1%). V is TRBV3-1 and J is TRBJ2-3; D might be TRBD2 (5 bases). This CDR3 is 14 amino acids long. CDR1 is LGHDT and CDR2 is YNNKEL in the germline V gene (reference sequence). Trimming took 0 bases from V and 8 from J, leaving 12 bases between them. The CDR3 nucleotides are TGTGCCAGCAGCCAAGATTCCCGGGGTCTTACGCAGTATTTT. As protein: CASSQDSRGLTQYF.

This clonotype was counted at least ten times. The genes are TRBV4-3 and TRBJ1-2; no reliable D call. The V gene lost 1 base and the J gene lost 4 bases, with 19 bases spanning the gap. The CDR3 extends over 17 amino acids. Germline V gene data show CDR1 as LGHNA and CDR2 as YSLEER. This CDR3 reads CASSQALRGRNVYGYTF. CDR3 in DNA: TGCGCCAGCAGCCAAGCCCTACGCGGGCGCAATGTCTATGGCTACACCTTC.

As concerns this clonotype: One end of the junction fails to match germline, which may point to a read error. The V and J genes are TRBV6-2 or TRBV6-3 and TRBJ2-5; TRBD2 matches 13 bases. This CDR3 comprises 18 residues. Germline V CDR1 and CDR2: MNHEY, SVGEGT. The CDR3 spells CTSSPRLAGGPRQETQYF. CDR3 bases: TGTACCAGCAGTCCTCGACTAGCGGGGGGCCCGAGACAAGAGACCCAGTACTTC.

This clonotype is termed medium-sized (0.01 to 0.1%). This chain connects TRBV6-1 to TRBJ1-4; perhaps TRBD1 as D (5 bases). The CDR3 length is 13 residues. V shed 11 bases and J shed 5 bases, with 15 bases lying between them. In germline, CDR1 is MNHNS, CDR2 SASEGT. CDR3 protein: CAGQGVENEKLFF. The CDR3 nucleotides are TGTGCCGGGCAGGGTGTGGAAAATGAAAAACTGTTTTTT.

By proportion, this clonotype is medium-sized. The gene calls are TRBV7-6 and TRBJ1-1, with unresolved D. The ends were cut back, 3 bases at V and 3 bases at J, with 11 bases in the middle. Germline CDR1 is SGHVS and CDR2 is FNYEAQ. CDR3 length: 14 amino acids. The DNA of the CDR3 is TGTGCCAGCAGCTTTGTCGGAACGGACACTGAAGCTTTCTTT. It yields the protein CASSFVGTDTEAFF.

This clonotype was seen repeatedly, ten times or more. The chain employs TRBV27 and TRBJ2-7; a weak D match, TRBD1 (5 bases). The CDR3 covers 15 residues. V lost 2 bases, J lost 2 bases, and 13 bases lay in between. The germline V gene has CDR1 MNHEY and CDR2 SMNVEV (reference sequence). CDR3 coding DNA: TGTGCCAGCAGTTTAGTGCAGGGCGCACCCTACGAGCAGTACTTC. This codes for CASSLVQGAPYEQYF.

This clonotype was seen at least ten times. The chain links TRBV6-1 to TRBJ2-1; D might be TRBD1 (5 bases). V was clipped by 5 bases and J by 4 bases, with 24 bases between them. The CDR3 has 18 amino acids. Germline lookup yields CDR1 MNHNS and CDR2 SASEGT. The CDR3 DNA sequence: TGTGCCAGCAGTCCCACCCCATACCAGGGTTTTCTTTACAATGAGCAGTTCTTC. It codes for CASSPTPYQGFLYNEQFF.

This clonotype was detected ten times or more. This sequence joins TRBV2 and TRBJ2-3, with D uncertain. In germline, CDR1 is SNHLY, CDR2 FYNNEI. This CDR3 region has 13 residues. V lost 6 bases to trimming and J lost 4 bases, with 11 bases between them. CDR3 DNA: TGTGCCAGCAGACCCAACAGCGCAGATACGCAGTATTTT. Translating it yields CASRPNSADTQYF.

To note about this clonotype: This clone may be a read error of a much larger clone one base away. The chain is built from TRBV4-1 and TRBJ2-7, with 9 bases that match TRBD1. The CDR3 contains 17 residues. Germline CDR1 MGHRA, CDR2 YSYEKL. CDR3 in amino acids: CTSSSLPSGQGRWEQYF. Here the CDR3 DNA reads TGCACCAGCAGCTCGCTCCCATCGGGACAGGGTCGATGGGAGCAGTACTTC.

This clonotype was seen repeatedly, ten times or more. V gene TRBV6-1 combines with J gene TRBJ1-2; 7 bases match TRBD1. This CDR3 is 20 amino acids long. Germline V gene sequence: CDR1 MNHNS, CDR2 SASEGT. Germline trimming cut 9 bases from V and 0 bases from J; bases unmatched to any gene: 25. CDR3 nucleotide sequence: TGTGCCAGTATACCATCCGGGGGGATCGGTCGACAGGGCTCTAACTATGGCTACACCTTC. It translates to CASIPSGGIGRQGSNYGYTF.

This clonotype was seen at least ten times. The chain joins TRBV7-9 to TRBJ2-4; TRBD2 might be the D (6 bases). The germline gives CDR1 SEHNR, CDR2 FQNEAQ (reference sequence). The CDR3 is 15 amino acids. Trimming shortened V by 4 bases and J by 9 bases, and 19 bases separated the two germline ends. DNA for the CDR3: TGTGCCAGCAGCTCACCGGTAGTTGCGGAGGGCATTCAGTACTTC. It translates to CASSSPVVAEGIQYF. The full variable domain, completed using reference TRBV7-9 and TRBJ2-4, is DTGVSQNPRHKITKRGQNVTFRCDPISEHNRLYWYRQTLGQGPEFLTYFQNEAQLEKSRLLSDRFSAERPKGSFSTLEIQRTEQGDSAMYLCASSSPVVAEGIQYFGAGTRLSVL.

V and J are TRBV3-1 and TRBJ2-1, with a weak D call TRBD1 (5 bases). Per germline, CDR1 LGHDT and CDR2 YNNKEL (reference sequence). The CDR3 is 13 amino acids. V lost 1 base and J lost 8, with 9 bases in between. The CDR3 sequence: CASSQGGRYEQFF. In nucleotides, the CDR3 is TGTGCCAGCAGCCAAGGGGGCCGCTATGAGCAGTTCTTC.

This clonotype was observed many times. The chain carries TRBV4-1 and TRBJ1-5, with D unclear. The CDR3 runs 15 residues. The germline V gene encodes CDR1 MGHRA and CDR2 YSYEKL. V lost 3 bases, J lost 3 bases, and 12 bases lay in between. The CDR3 here is CASSQPWIYNQPQHF. CDR3 coding DNA: TGCGCCAGCAGCCAGCCCTGGATCTACAATCAGCCCCAGCATTTT.